This T cell receptor (beta chain) was obtained from a study of beta chain features in type 1 diabetes. Points from the study as a whole: Across all four CD4+ subsets, people with type 1 diabetes showed modestly shorter TCRB CDR3s.

cDNA synthesis used the whole RNA isolate, giving expressed TCRB sequences. TCRdb's copy holds only in-frame clones and misses some; the assay was immunoSEQ multiplex PCR. The sample shows 150,000 to 180,000 clones, approximately 8.1% of them seen only once. Per donor, one heparinised blood draw averaged around 110 mL. V was pared by 3 bases and J by 2 bases, with 5 bases of the junction left unmatched. The CDR3 consists of 15 residues. CDR1 and CDR2 (germline): SGHTA, FQGNSA. Concerning this clone: Its target is unknown.

The origin of this receptor is a man aged 18-30 years in good health. The gene calls are TRBV7-2 and TRBJ2-3, with TRBD1 matching over 7 bases. The sample comprised central memory CD4+ T cells from blood. The CDR3, as DNA: TGTGCCAGCAGCTTTACAGGGGTGGTCACAGATACGCAGTATTTT. As protein: CASSFTGVVTDTQYF.